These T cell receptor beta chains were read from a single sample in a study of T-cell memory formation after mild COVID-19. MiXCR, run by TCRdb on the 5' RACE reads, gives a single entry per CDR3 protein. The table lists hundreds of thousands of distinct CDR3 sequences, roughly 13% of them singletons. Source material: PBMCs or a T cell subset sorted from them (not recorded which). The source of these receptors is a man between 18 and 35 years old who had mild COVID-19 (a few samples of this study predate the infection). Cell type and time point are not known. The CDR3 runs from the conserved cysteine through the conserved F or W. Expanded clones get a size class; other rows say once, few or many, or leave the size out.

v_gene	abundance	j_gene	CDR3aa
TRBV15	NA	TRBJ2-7	CATRRDGVHEQYF
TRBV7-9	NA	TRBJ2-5	CASSLLSGQETQYF
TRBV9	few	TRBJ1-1	CASSVGQWSTEAFF
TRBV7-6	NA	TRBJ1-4	CASSQAGSGNEKLFF
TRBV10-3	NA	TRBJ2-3	CAISEGLAESTDTQYF
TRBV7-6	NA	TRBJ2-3	CASSPTWTDTDTQYF
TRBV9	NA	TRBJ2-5	CASSVIAGPKETQYF
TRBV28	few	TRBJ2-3	CASSLDRLLRSSTDTQYF
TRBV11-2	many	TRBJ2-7	CASSFESGHYEQYF
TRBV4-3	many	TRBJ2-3	CASRNGRGGTDTQYF
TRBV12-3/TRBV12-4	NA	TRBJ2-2	CASSPQTGGNTGELFF
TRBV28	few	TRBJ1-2	CANRGEGGYTF
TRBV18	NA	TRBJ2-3	CASSPLPGQGGDTQYF
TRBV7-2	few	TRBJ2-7	CASSFRLAGFEQYF
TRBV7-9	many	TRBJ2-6	CASADSSGANVLTF
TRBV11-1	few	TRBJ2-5	CASSFWGMETQYF
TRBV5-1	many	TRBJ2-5	CASTNPGQQETQYF
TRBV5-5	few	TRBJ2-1	CASSGPGQSSYNEQFF
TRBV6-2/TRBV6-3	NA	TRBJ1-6	CASSYGENSPLHF
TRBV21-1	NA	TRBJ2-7	CASCRAAYEQYF
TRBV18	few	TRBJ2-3	CASSPLSGTTDTQYF
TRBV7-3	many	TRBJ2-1	CASSTGGSYNEQFF
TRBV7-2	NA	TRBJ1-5	CASSWVTSHSNQPQHF
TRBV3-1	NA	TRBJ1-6	CASSAQEGGNSPLHF
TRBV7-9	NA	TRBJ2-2	CASEELFF
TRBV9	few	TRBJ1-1	CASSGGPWGTEAFF
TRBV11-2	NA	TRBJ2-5	CASSPYPGSSGGAKETQYF
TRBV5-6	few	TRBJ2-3	CASSFGVRADTQYF
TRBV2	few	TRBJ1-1	CASTGEYTEAFF
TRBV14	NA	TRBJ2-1	CASSQDLRGGLGQFF
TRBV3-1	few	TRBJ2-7	CASSPRPRGGYEQYF
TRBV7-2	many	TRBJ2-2	CASSLAGDGELFF
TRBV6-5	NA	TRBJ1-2	CASSATGYGDSYGYTF
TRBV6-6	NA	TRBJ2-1	CASSYPTGGLDEQFF
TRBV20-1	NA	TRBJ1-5	CSARPQGAGQPQHF
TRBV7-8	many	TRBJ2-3	CASSSRTTDTQYF
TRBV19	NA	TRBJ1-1	CASSPSLSSRNTEAFF
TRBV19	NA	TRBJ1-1	CASSRTGTVPTEAFF
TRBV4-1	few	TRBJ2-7	CASSQVQGAIYEQYF
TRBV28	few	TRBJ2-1	CASSIQGRAYNEQFF
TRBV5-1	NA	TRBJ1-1	CASRPGTVIRLNTEAFF
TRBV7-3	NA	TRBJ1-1	CASSLGGAGSEAFF
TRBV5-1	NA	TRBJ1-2	CASSLDGGFYGYTF
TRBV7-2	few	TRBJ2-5	CASSSYGGIQETQYF
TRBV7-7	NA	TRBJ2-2	CASSPDYLTGELFF
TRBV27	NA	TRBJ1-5	CASSPRRGAVAQPQHF
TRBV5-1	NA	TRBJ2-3	CASSLETGGTQYF
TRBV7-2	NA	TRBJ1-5	CASSFTQDQPQHF
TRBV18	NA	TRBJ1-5	CASSPSSQPQHF
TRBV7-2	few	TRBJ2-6	CASSLGGDSGANVLTF
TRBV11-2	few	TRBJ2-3	CASSLKRGNAQYF
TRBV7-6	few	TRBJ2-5	CASSLTLGWQTQYF
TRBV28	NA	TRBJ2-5	CASRREETQYF
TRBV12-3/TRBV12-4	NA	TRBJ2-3	CASSFRWAASDTQYF
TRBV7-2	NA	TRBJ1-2	CASSLRDRNYGYTF
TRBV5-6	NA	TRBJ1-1	CASSPKGRINTEAFF
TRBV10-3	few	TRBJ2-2	CAGRDSGELFF